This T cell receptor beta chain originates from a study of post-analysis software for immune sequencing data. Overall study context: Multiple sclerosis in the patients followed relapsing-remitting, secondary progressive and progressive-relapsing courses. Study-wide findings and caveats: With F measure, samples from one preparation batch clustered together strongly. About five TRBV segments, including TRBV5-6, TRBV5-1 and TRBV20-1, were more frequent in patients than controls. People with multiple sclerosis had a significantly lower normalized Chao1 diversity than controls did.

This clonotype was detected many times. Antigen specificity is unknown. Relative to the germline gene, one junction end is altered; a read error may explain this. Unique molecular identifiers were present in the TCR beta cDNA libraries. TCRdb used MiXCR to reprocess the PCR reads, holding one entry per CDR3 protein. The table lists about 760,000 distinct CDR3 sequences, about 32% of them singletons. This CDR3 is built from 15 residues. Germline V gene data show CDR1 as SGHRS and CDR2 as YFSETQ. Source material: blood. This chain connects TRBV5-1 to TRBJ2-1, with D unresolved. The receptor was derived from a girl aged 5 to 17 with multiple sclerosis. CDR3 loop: CASSLGLSSYNEQFF. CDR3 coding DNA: TGTGCCAGCAGTTTAGGGCTCAGCTCCTACAATGAGCAGTTCTTC.